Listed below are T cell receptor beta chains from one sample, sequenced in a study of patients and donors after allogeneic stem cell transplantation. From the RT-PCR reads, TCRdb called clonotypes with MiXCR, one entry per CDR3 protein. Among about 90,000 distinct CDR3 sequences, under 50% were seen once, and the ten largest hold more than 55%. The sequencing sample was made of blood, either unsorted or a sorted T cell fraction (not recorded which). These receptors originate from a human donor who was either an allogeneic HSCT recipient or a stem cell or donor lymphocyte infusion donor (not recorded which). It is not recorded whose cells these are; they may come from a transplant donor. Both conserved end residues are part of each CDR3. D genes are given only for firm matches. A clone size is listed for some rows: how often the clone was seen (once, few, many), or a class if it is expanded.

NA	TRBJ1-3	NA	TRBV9	CASSVEGRSGNTIYF	TGTGCCAGCAGCGTAGAAGGGCGCTCTGGAAACACCATATATTTT
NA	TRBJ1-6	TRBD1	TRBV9	CASSGQGWNSPLHF	TGTGCCAGCAGCGGACAGGGGTGGAATTCACCCCTCCACTTT
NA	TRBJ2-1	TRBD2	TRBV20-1	CSARLASGRGLRNEQFF	TGCAGTGCTAGACTTGCTAGCGGGAGGGGCCTTAGAAATGAGCAGTTCTTC
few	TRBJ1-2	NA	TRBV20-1	CSARDEGNSYGYTF	TGCAGTGCTAGAGATGAAGGGAACTCCTATGGCTACACCTTC
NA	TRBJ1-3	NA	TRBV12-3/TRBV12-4	CASSFPSRGYTIYF	TGTGCCAGCAGTTTTCCGAGTAGGGGGTACACCATATATTTT
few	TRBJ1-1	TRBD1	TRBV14	CASSPYRGSTEAFF	TGTGCCAGCAGCCCTTACAGGGGAAGCACTGAAGCTTTCTTT
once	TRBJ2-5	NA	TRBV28	CASLGGQETQYF	TGTGCCTCCCTGGGGGGCCAAGAGACCCAGTACTTC
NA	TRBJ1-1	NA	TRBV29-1	CSVPQGTEAFF	TGCAGCGTTCCGCAGGGCACTGAAGCTTTCTTT
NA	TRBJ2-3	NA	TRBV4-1	CASSQVTDTQYF	TGCGCCAGCAGCCAAGTGACAGATACGCAGTATTTT
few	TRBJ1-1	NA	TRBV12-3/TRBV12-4	CASSLGFTEAFF	TGTGCCAGCAGTTTGGGGTTCACTGAAGCTTTCTTT